This TCR beta chain stems from a study of shared clonotypes between healthy human individuals (dated by TCRdb to the early 2020s). Broadly, across the study: The cohort comprised two women and three men aged 18 to 49 years. For each donor, three plates each were used for CD4 naive and CD4 memory, two plates were used for CD8 naive, and one plate was used for CD8 memory. To estimate repertoire size and how much clonotype sharing occurs between individuals, the study deeply sequenced the blood TCR repertoires of a handful of healthy adults. Libraries were prepared and TCR repertoires were sequenced by different laboratories using diverse techniques, in order to increase sequencing depth and limit assay-specific biases. Each donor's leukapheresis produced roughly between about 0.8 and 8.9 billion PBMCs. On the study overall, not on this receptor specifically: Larger estimated clonotype richness was generally found for naive subsets than for memory subsets. Compared with non-shared clonotypes, clonotypes shared by all four sorted-subset donors had higher generation probabilities. Sampling was restricted to blood, and TCR repertoires in tissue are likely to differ from TCR repertoires in blood. When several donors were compared, the shared fraction of clonotypes was 5% to 6.5% for naive CD4, 3.5% to 4% for naive CD8, roughly 2.5% for memory CD4, and around 0.37% for memory CD8. Pairwise subsampling indicated that sequencing depth was expected to affect the degree of clonotype sharing among donors. Even with the large sequencing depth, rarefaction of the sorted-subset datasets indicated that sequencing was incomplete. The small number of donors limited the genetic and exposure-history diversity represented.

Regarding this clone: Its antigen is still unknown. No clone much larger than this one lies a single base away; base qualities are absent.

The donors were healthy, HIV-negative adults with no recently reported acute infections or vaccinations. Every donor was a Caucasian adult residing in Nashville, Tennessee, USA. CD4+ T cells were enriched by magnetic negative selection; naive cells were then positively selected on CD45RA, and the negative fraction formed the memory subset. Blood was collected by leukapheresis, and PBMCs were isolated by Ficoll-Histopaque density gradient centrifugation and then cryopreserved in liquid nitrogen vapor phase. Analytical flow cytometry was used to check the purity and quantity of every magnetically sorted T cell population. Genomic DNA was isolated from each sorted fraction and quantified by UV absorbance on a Nanodrop 2000c. Spanning cysteine to phenylalanine, the CDR3 consists of 16 amino acids. The entry retains the CDR3 DNA only, 48 bases that are in frame from base 1. V loses 2 bases, J loses 1 base, and the germline ends lie 11 bases apart. The germline V gene (reference sequence) yields MNHNY for CDR1 and SVGAGI for CDR2.

TCR CDR3 regions were amplified from genomic DNA by multiplex PCR using the deep immunoSEQ assay. Extracted genomic DNA from each cell subset was spread evenly across all wells of several immunoSEQ 96-well plates, with each plate serving as a replicate. Each replicate PCR for sorted subsets received about 210 ng genomic DNA, equal to roughly 30,000 T cell genomes. Purified libraries were measured with a Qubit 3.0 fluorometer, size-checked on a Bioanalyzer 2100, and measured again with the KAPA Library Quantification kit. Each immunoSEQ 96-well plate was sequenced on its own single-read 150-cycle Illumina NextSeq 550 flow cell. Per the original workflow: The immunoSEQ output contained only junctional sequences without quality scores, so filtering could not match that applied to full-length reads. Sequences were annotated with PyIR, a Python wrapper for IgBLAST v1.9, and V/J genes and CDR3 were assigned using IMGT germline references. Any read was removed if the V/J assignment was weak (E-value above 1e-6), the CDR3 was missing, or the read contained stop codons, out-of-frame junctions, or ambiguous translated residues. V3J clonotypes were defined as sequences sharing an identical inferred V gene, J gene, and CDR3 amino acid sequence. Percentage overlap between repertoires was calculated by dividing the number of shared unique clonotypes by the size of the smaller repertoire. Repertoire richness was assessed with RTK rarefaction, the Chao1 estimator, and Recon v2.1 estimates of unobserved clonotypes. OLGA was used to compute generation probabilities for all TCRbeta clonotypes that the gDNA method yielded from four donors. TCRdb carries this immuneACCESS record with in-frame sequences only. Its versions omit some clonotypes, under half of them owing to an unresolved V gene in the studies checked, with the rest unexplained. The DNA was the basis for D and trimming; V, J and clone size are from that table. The sample contains around 2.3 million clones, 95% of them found a single time. Clones ranked in the top ten supply around 0.13% of the sample.

What was sequenced was naive CD4+ T cells sorted from blood. Explained via the paper, the cell subset or site label denotes: CD45RA+ positively selected. This chain is built from TRBV6-6 and TRBJ2-2; the best D guess is TRBD1, with 5 bases matching. This clonotype originated in a man between 18 and 29 years old in good health. In nucleotide form, the sequence is TGTGCCAGCAGTTACGGGCAGGGCTTGAACACCGGGGAGCTGTTTTTT. This translates into CASSYGQGLNTGELFF.